This T cell receptor beta chain was observed in a study of cytomegalovirus exposure and HLA in healthy donors. Study observations and caveats: In vitro data verified a few CMV-associated chains as specific for CMV antigens. Some public TCRs appeared in many individuals, while most sequences were rare. According to the study, 160 or so TCR beta chains were cytomegalovirus-associated.

As for this clone: The target antigen is unknown.

The protocol was immunoSEQ multiplex PCR, while the TCRdb copy is restricted to in-frame clones and leaves out a portion. The sample lists about 82,000 clones, roughly 93% seen once, with approximately 0.67% in the top ten. Germline lookup yields CDR1 MGHRA and CDR2 YSYEKL. V lost 3 bases to trimming and J lost 1 base, with 9 bases between them. The length of the CDR3 is 15 residues. This clonotype originated in a man aged 18 to 35 in good health and CMV-seronegative. The sequenced material came from PBMCs. The chain combines TRBV4-1 with TRBJ2-2, with D perhaps TRBD2 (5 bases). The CDR3 DNA sequence: TGCGCCAGCAGCCACCCCGGAGGGAACACCGGGGAGCTGTTTTTT. Residues: CASSHPGGNTGELFF.